These 32 T cell receptor beta chains were all obtained from the same sample, sequenced in a study of T cell responses to AZD1222 COVID-19 vaccine. Repertoires were generated with immunoSEQ multiplex PCR, while TCRdb's copy carries only in-frame clones and drops some. This sample has 130,000 to 150,000 clones, with roughly nine tenths found just once. The sample was peripheral blood, taken on day 0 of AZD1222 vaccination. These receptors all stem from an adult in good health.

CDR3 coding DNA: TGTGCCAGTAGCCCTCCCAGCGGAGCCTCCTACAATGAGCAGTTCTTC. Amino acid sequence: CASSPPSGASYNEQFF. The V gene is TRBV19, the J gene TRBJ2-1; D might be TRBD2 (5 bases). V was pared by 6 bases and J by 0 bases, with 15 bases between. CDR3 length: 16 residues. Germline V gives CDR1 LNHDA, CDR2 SQIVND (reference sequence).

This chain links TRBV2 with TRBJ2-7; D gene uncertain. CDR1 SNHLY and CDR2 FYNNEI come from the germline V gene. The CDR3 has 15 amino acids. The germline V and J ends were trimmed by 5 bases and 3 bases, with 17 bases remaining between them. This CDR3 is CASSKVTLSLYEQYF. The CDR3 DNA follows: TGTGCCAGCAGTAAAGTCACACTATCCCTCTACGAGCAGTACTTC.

The chain is built from TRBV6-4 and TRBJ2-3; TRBD2 agrees at 7 bases. Germline lookup yields CDR1 MRHNA and CDR2 SNTAGT. J lost 2 bases, V lost 6 bases, and 5 bases had no gene match. CDR3 length equals 14 residues. CDR3 sequence (DNA): TGTGCCAGCAGCGGGGGGACTTACACAGATACGCAGTATTTT. Translation: CASSGGTYTDTQYF.

The gene calls are TRBV7-3 and TRBJ1-2, with D possibly being TRBD1 (5 bases). The CDR3 has 15 residues. With 2 bases removed from V and 0 bases from J, the gap between germline ends came to 10 bases. The germline gives CDR1 SGHTA, CDR2 FQGTGA. The CDR3 DNA is TGTGCCAGCAGCTTAGACAGCCAACCTAACTATGGCTACACCTTC. It codes for CASSLDSQPNYGYTF.

The genes are TRBV11-2 and TRBJ2-7; D gene unclear. Per germline, CDR1 SGHAT and CDR2 FQNNGV. The CDR3 runs 12 residues. V lost 6 bases and J 2 bases, leaving 8 bases between the germline ends. In DNA form, the CDR3 reads TGTGCCAGCAGTTCCGCCCCCTACGAGCAGTACTTC. It yields the protein CASSSAPYEQYF. Filled out from reference TRBV11-2 and TRBJ2-7, the complete variable domain reads EAGVAQSPRYKIIEKRQSVAFWCNPISGHATLYWYQQILGQGPKLLIQFQNNGVVDDSQLPKDRFSAERLKGVDSTLKIQPAKLEDSAVYLCASSSAPYEQYFGPGTRLTVT.

The chain recombines TRBV7-9 with TRBJ2-7, with TRBD1 matching 7 bases. Germline CDR1 reads SEHNR; CDR2 reads FQNEAQ (reference sequence). The CDR3 extends over 15 amino acids. Germline trimming cut 5 bases from V and 7 bases from J; bases unmatched to any gene: 14. CDR3 sequence reads: CASSNLPQGVGEQYF. CDR3 DNA sequence: TGTGCCAGCAGCAACCTACCTCAGGGGGTGGGGGAGCAGTACTTC.

The chain recombines TRBV5-4 with TRBJ1-1; 7 bases are a match to TRBD1. Per germline, CDR1 SGHNT and CDR2 YYREEE (reference sequence). The V segment lost 4 bases and the J segment 7 bases; nucleotides outside the gene matches: 7. The CDR3 totals 13 residues. CDR3 sequence (DNA): TGTGCCAGCAGCCGTGGGACAGCTATTGAAGCTTTCTTT. Amino acid sequence: CASSRGTAIEAFF.

The rearrangement links TRBV3-1 (or the pseudogene TRBV3-2) to TRBJ2-3; 7 bases align to TRBD2. CDR1 and CDR2 from the germline V gene are LGHDT and YNNKEL (reference sequence). This CDR3 is built from 19 residues. J gave up 0 bases and V 2 bases, and 14 bases lay outside the gene matches. CDR3 sequence (DNA): TGTGCCAGCAGCCAAACCCCGGGGGGTGCCCTCTTAAGCACAGATACGCAGTATTTT. It encodes CASSQTPGGALLSTDTQYF.

This chain connects TRBV5-1 to TRBJ1-1; no reliable D call. CDR3 length: 13 amino acids. Germline assignment: CDR1 SGHRS and CDR2 YFSETQ. The V gene lost 5 bases and the J gene lost 1 base, with 9 bases spanning the gap. CDR3 coding DNA: TGCGCCAGCAGTTGGGTGGGGAACACTGAAGCTTTCTTT. Its protein product is CASSWVGNTEAFF.

This chain joins TRBV7-2 and TRBJ1-4; 7 bases are shared with TRBD1. The CDR3 is made up of 15 amino acids. Germline V gene data show CDR1 as SGHTA and CDR2 as FQGNSA. V lost 5 bases, J lost 4 bases, and 7 bases stayed unmatched. The CDR3 reads CASSQTGNLNEKLFF. In DNA form, the CDR3 reads TGTGCCAGCAGCCAGACAGGGAACCTTAATGAAAAACTGTTTTTT.

This rearrangement joins TRBV10-3 to TRBJ1-2; D is ambiguous. The germline gives CDR1 ENHRY, CDR2 SYGVKD. This CDR3 spans 14 amino acids. Deletions cut 2 bases from V and 5 bases from J, with 12 bases between. DNA of the CDR3: TGTGCCATCAGTGAGCACGGAGACACATATGGCTACACCTTC. Translation: CAISEHGDTYGYTF.

This chain joins TRBV15 and TRBJ1-5; D is unclear. The CDR3 sequence is 15 residues long. The germline V gene has CDR1 LNHNV and CDR2 YYDKDF (reference sequence). Between the trimmed V and J ends, which lost 0 bases and 4 bases, there was a span of 10 bases. Here the CDR3 reads CATSRDLFLNQPQHF. DNA of the CDR3: TGTGCCACCAGCAGAGATCTCTTTCTGAATCAGCCCCAGCATTTT.

The chain is built from TRBV10-3 and TRBJ1-2; D is ambiguous. The CDR3 loop spans 12 amino acids. Germline values: CDR1 ENHRY, CDR2 SYGVKD. Trimming took off 3 bases at V and 4 bases at J, with 6 bases between the two ends. In DNA, the CDR3 is TGTGCCATCAGTGATCTCAGCTATGGCTACACCTTC. It codes for CAISDLSYGYTF.

V usage is TRBV9 and J usage is TRBJ2-1; a possible D gene is TRBD2 (6 bases). V was clipped by 0 bases and J by 4 bases, with 11 bases between them. Germline lookup yields CDR1 SGDLS and CDR2 YYNGEE. The CDR3 runs 15 residues. The CDR3 DNA reads as TGTGCCAGCAGCGTAGGGGCGGGGTTTTACAATGAGCAGTTCTTC. This gives the protein CASSVGAGFYNEQFF.

The rearrangement uses TRBV5-5 and TRBJ1-4; no reliable D call. The CDR3 consists of 17 residues. The germline gives CDR1 SGHKS, CDR2 YYEKEE (reference sequence). Trimming removed 5 bases at V and 4 bases at J, with 21 bases between. The CDR3 loop reads CASSPDLGNLNNEKLFF. Here the CDR3 DNA reads TGTGCCAGCAGTCCTGATTTGGGGAATCTAAATAATGAAAAACTGTTTTTT.

The rearrangement links TRBV15 to TRBJ1-1, with D possibly being TRBD1 (5 bases). The CDR3 has 16 residues. Germline V CDR1 and CDR2: LNHNV, YYDKDF (reference sequence). V lost 0 bases and J 3 bases, leaving 14 bases between the germline ends. The CDR3 reads CATSREGVLPYTEAFF. The DNA for the CDR3 is TGTGCCACCAGCAGAGAAGGGGTTCTCCCCTACACTGAAGCTTTCTTT.

This clone was counted a single time. The gene calls are TRBV6-5 and TRBJ1-5; 7 bases map to TRBD1. The CDR3 extends over 14 amino acids. Germline lookup yields CDR1 MNHEY and CDR2 SVGAGI. J gave up 1 base and V 4 bases, and 1 base lay outside the gene matches. CDR3 protein: CASSSGQSNQPQHF. Here the CDR3 DNA reads TGTGCCAGCAGTTCGGGACAGAGCAATCAGCCCCAGCATTTT.

This chain joins TRBV18 and TRBJ1-6, with 7 positions matching TRBD1. The V and J ends lost 2 bases and 8 bases, in that order; junction bases with no gene match: 6. The length of the CDR3 is 15 residues. CDR1 KGHSH and CDR2 LQKENI come from the germline V gene. CDR3 amino acids: CASSPNQGGDSPLHF. CDR3 DNA: TGTGCCAGCTCACCAAATCAGGGGGGGGATTCACCCCTCCACTTT.

The J gene is TRBJ2-5, the V gene TRBV5-1; D perhaps matches TRBD2 (5 bases). V gave up 2 bases and J gave up 1 base, with 12 bases separating them. From germline, CDR1 is SGHRS and CDR2 YFSETQ. The CDR3 extends over 15 amino acids. In nucleotides, the CDR3 is TGCGCCAGCAGCTTCCTCGGGGTGTTCCAAGAGACCCAGTACTTC. Its translation: CASSFLGVFQETQYF. Combining the CDR3 with reference TRBV5-1 and TRBJ2-5 gives the whole variable domain KAGVTQTPRYLIKTRGQQVTLSCSPISGHRSVSWYQQTPGQGLQFLFEYFSETQRNKGNFPGRFSGRQFSNSRSEMNVSTLELGDSALYLCASSFLGVFQETQYFGPGTRLLVL.

The genes are TRBV5-1 and TRBJ1-4; TRBD1 aligns across 11 bases. The CDR3 loop spans 14 amino acids. Looked up from germline, CDR1 is SGHRS and CDR2 is YFSETQ. With 3 bases clipped from V and 8 bases from J, the junction kept 3 bases outside the gene matches. The CDR3 DNA is TGCGCCAGCAGCTGGACAGGGGGCGGCGAAAAACTGTTTTTT. It specifies CASSWTGGGEKLFF.

This clone was seen ten or more times. This chain joins TRBV19 and TRBJ2-3; the D gene is possibly TRBD1 (6 bases). This CDR3 contains 18 residues. V gave up 3 bases and J gave up 8 bases, with 27 bases separating them. Germline CDR1 and CDR2: LNHDA and SQIVND (reference sequence). The chain's CDR3 is CASSIPNGGRGVSGTQYF. DNA of the CDR3: TGTGCCAGTAGTATCCCTAACGGTGGCAGGGGCGTTTCGGGTACGCAGTATTTT.

J is TRBJ1-2 and V is TRBV19; possibly TRBD1 for D (6 bases). This CDR3 comprises 15 residues. Trimming removed 6 bases from V and 7 bases from J, with 21 bases in between. Per germline, CDR1 LNHDA and CDR2 SQIVND (reference sequence). CDR3: CASSPWGRGDVGYTF. DNA for the CDR3: TGTGCCAGTAGCCCCTGGGGCAGGGGAGACGTTGGCTACACCTTC.

This clone was seen once. The chain is built from TRBV6-9 and TRBJ2-7; D call uncertain. The CDR3 sequence is 14 residues long. Germline V CDR1 and CDR2: MNHGY, SVAAGI. V lost 0 bases and J lost 5, with 11 bases in between. The chain's CDR3 is CASSYSCRRNEQYF. CDR3 DNA sequence: TGTGCCAGCAGTTATTCGTGTCGCCGAAACGAGCAGTACTTC.

This rearrangement joins TRBV5-1 to TRBJ1-2; 9 nucleotides agree with TRBD1. The CDR3 sequence is 13 residues long. Trimming took 4 bases from V and 6 from J; bases not matched to a gene: 4. The V gene's germline CDR1 is SGHRS and CDR2 YFSETQ. The CDR3 coding sequence is TGCGCCAGCAGCACCGACAGGGGGGATGGCTACACCTTC. This gives the protein CASSTDRGDGYTF. The full variable domain, rest sourced from reference TRBV5-1 and TRBJ1-2, is KAGVTQTPRYLIKTRGQQVTLSCSPISGHRSVSWYQQTPGQGLQFLFEYFSETQRNKGNFPGRFSGRQFSNSRSEMNVSTLELGDSALYLCASSTDRGDGYTFGSGTRLTVV.

The chain carries TRBV7-2 and TRBJ1-4; D perhaps matches TRBD1 (6 bases). Trimming cost V 4 bases and J 1 base, with 10 bases left between them. CDR3 length: 15 amino acids. In germline, CDR1 is SGHTA, CDR2 FQGNSA. CDR3 sequence: CASSSFRGTNEKLFF. Here the CDR3 DNA reads TGTGCCAGCAGCTCTTTCAGGGGAACTAATGAAAAACTGTTTTTT.

The gene calls are TRBV20-1 and TRBJ1-4; D perhaps matches TRBD1 (5 bases). V lost 3 bases, J lost 0 bases, and 11 bases lay in between. The CDR3 spans 15 residues. Germline CDR1 DFQATT, CDR2 SNEGSKA (reference sequence). The CDR3 nucleotides are TGCAGTGCTAGTTATGCGGGGGCAACTAATGAAAAACTGTTTTTT. It is translated as CSASYAGATNEKLFF.

J is TRBJ2-1 and V is TRBV4-3, with 7 positions matching TRBD2. The V gene's germline CDR1 is LGHNA and CDR2 YSLEER. With 4 bases clipped from V and 4 bases from J, the junction kept 13 bases outside the gene matches. The CDR3 totals 17 residues. The CDR3 spells CASSPEPPAGLYNEQFF. CDR3 sequence (DNA): TGCGCCAGCAGCCCCGAACCGCCAGCGGGATTGTACAATGAGCAGTTCTTC.

This clone was seen just once. The chain is built from TRBV12-5 and TRBJ1-4, with D tentatively TRBD1 (6 bases). This CDR3 has 15 amino acids. CDR1 LGHNT and CDR2 FRNRAP come from the germline V gene. V was shortened by 5 bases and J by 1 base, with 11 bases between the two germline ends. CDR3 sequence: CASGLIQGTNEKLFF. CDR3 bases: TGTGCTAGTGGTCTCATACAGGGAACTAATGAAAAACTGTTTTTT.

The chain joins TRBV11-3 to TRBJ2-1; the match to TRBD2 covers 7 bases. With 0 bases clipped from V and 6 bases from J, the junction kept 5 bases outside the gene matches. The CDR3 loop spans 15 amino acids. Germline values: CDR1 SGHNT, CDR2 YENEEA. The CDR3 DNA is TGTGCCAGCAGCTTAGATGGCGGGAGCCTCAATGAGCAGTTCTTC. The encoded protein is CASSLDGGSLNEQFF.

The CDR3 here is CASSRSKSYEQYF. In DNA, the CDR3 is TGTGCCAGCAGTAGGAGCAAGTCCTACGAGCAGTACTTC. The J gene is TRBJ2-7, the V gene TRBV5-6; no definite D call. The CDR3 runs 13 residues. Per the germline V gene, CDR1 is SGHDT and CDR2 is YYEEEE. V shed 5 bases and J shed 1 base, with 10 bases lying between them.

The DNA for the CDR3 is TGCGCCAGCAGCTACCAAGGGAGCTCTGGAAACACCATATATTTT. The encoded protein is CASSYQGSSGNTIYF. This sequence joins TRBV5-1 and TRBJ1-3; D not certain. V lost 3 bases and J 0 bases, leaving 10 bases between the germline ends. The CDR3 loop spans 15 amino acids. Looked up from germline, CDR1 is SGHRS and CDR2 is YFSETQ.

The DNA of the CDR3 is TGTGCCTGGAAAAGGGGGATGAACACTGAAGCTTTCTTT. It codes for CAWKRGMNTEAFF. V is TRBV30 and J is TRBJ1-1, with a possible D match to TRBD1 (6 bases). The CDR3 totals 13 residues. Germline loops: CDR1 GTSNPN, CDR2 SVGIG (reference sequence). V gave up 4 bases and J gave up 0 bases, with 9 bases separating them.